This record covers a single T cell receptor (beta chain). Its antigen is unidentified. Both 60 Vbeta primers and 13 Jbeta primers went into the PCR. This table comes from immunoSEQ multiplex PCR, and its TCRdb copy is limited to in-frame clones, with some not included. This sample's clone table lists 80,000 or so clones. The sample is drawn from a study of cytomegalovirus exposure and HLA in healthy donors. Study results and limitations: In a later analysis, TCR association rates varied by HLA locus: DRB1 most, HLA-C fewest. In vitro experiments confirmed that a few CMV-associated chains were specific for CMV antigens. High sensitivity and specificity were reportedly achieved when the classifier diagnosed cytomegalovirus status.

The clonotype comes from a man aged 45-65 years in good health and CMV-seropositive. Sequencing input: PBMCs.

CDR3 DNA: TGTGCCAGCAGCAGGGACATCAATCAGCCCCAGCATTTT. It codes for CASSRDINQPQHF. The rearrangement joins TRBV5-4 to TRBJ1-5; D is perhaps TRBD1 (6 bases). Trimming took 4 bases from V and 3 from J, leaving 8 bases between them. This CDR3 has 13 residues. CDR1 is SGHNT, CDR2 YYREEE, per germline (reference sequence).